The rows below give T cell receptor beta chains drawn from one sample of a study of blood T cell repertoires in COVID-19. Repertoires were generated with immunoSEQ multiplex PCR, while TCRdb's copy carries only in-frame clones and drops some. Of more than 140,000 clones in the sample, 84% were seen once. The source material was peripheral blood. These receptors originate from a woman aged 45-65 years in a cohort sampled during active or convalescent COVID-19. The CDR3 runs from the conserved cysteine through the conserved F or W. Fields, in order: V gene, J gene, D gene, clone size, CDR3 DNA, CDR3 protein. The D gene is left open where the match is weak. The size entry is marked missing in some rows and otherwise reads once, few, many or a size class.

>TRBV2|TRBJ2-7|-|-
TGTGCCAGCAGTGAACAGGCAGGCTACGAGCAGTACTTC
CASSEQAGYEQYF
>TRBV7-3|TRBJ2-1|-|-
TGTGCCAGCAGCGCGGACTTTGGGTTCGATGAGCAGTTCTTC
CASSADFGFDEQFF
>TRBV2|TRBJ2-7|TRBD2|-
TGTGCCAGCAGTGCCCAGCGGGGGGCCTACGAGCAGTACTTC
CASSAQRGAYEQYF
>TRBV29-1|TRBJ2-7|TRBD1|many
TGCAGCGCTGCCGGGACAGGGTCCCACGAGCAGTACTTC
CSAAGTGSHEQYF
>TRBV15|TRBJ2-5|TRBD1|-
TGTGCCACCAGCAGAGCGGGGACAGGTGGTGAGACCCAGTACTTC
CATSRAGTGGETQYF
>TRBV7-9|TRBJ1-3|-|-
TGTGCCAGCAGCTCCACCCCGGTCCTTACGGGCTCTGGAAACACCATATATTTT
CASSSTPVLTGSGNTIYF
>TRBV5-1|TRBJ1-3|TRBD1|-
TGCGCCAGCAGCTTGGCCGGACAGGGGTTAAACACCATATATTTT
CASSLAGQGLNTIYF
>TRBV27|TRBJ2-7|TRBD1|-
TGTGCCAGTAGGAAGGACAGGGAGCTCTACGAGCAGTACTTC
CASRKDRELYEQYF
>TRBV30|TRBJ1-4|TRBD1|-
TGTGCCTGGAGTATGGGACAGGGGGCAGGAAAACTGTTTTTT
CAWSMGQGAGKLFF
>TRBV12-3/TRBV12-4|TRBJ2-3|-|-
TGTGCCAGCAGTTTCCGGCAGGGGCAGTATTTT
CASSFRQGQYF
>TRBV5-1|TRBJ2-2|TRBD2|-
TGCGCCAGCAGCCTCCCAGGGACTAGCGGTACCGGGGAGCTGTTTTTT
CASSLPGTSGTGELFF
>TRBV27|TRBJ1-2|-|-
TGTGCCAGCAGTATCGACAGGTGGCGAGGCTATGGCTACACCTTC
CASSIDRWRGYGYTF
>TRBV2|TRBJ1-2|-|-
TGTGCCAGCAGGGCCACTAAAGTTAACTATGGCTACACCTTC
CASRATKVNYGYTF
>TRBV25-1|TRBJ1-5|-|-
TGTGCCAGCAGTGGGGGGGGCTTTACGGACAACAATCAGCCCCAGCATTTT
CASSGGGFTDNNQPQHF
>TRBV2|TRBJ1-3|-|few
TGTGCCAGCAGTCAGGACAGCATGGGGGGAAACACCATATATTTT
CASSQDSMGGNTIYF
>TRBV5-1|TRBJ1-1|-|-
TGCGCCAGCATGACGGACAGTACAAACACTGAAGCTTTCTTT
CASMTDSTNTEAFF
>TRBV19|TRBJ1-1|-|few
TGTGCCAGTAGATTGTCGGGGTACACTGAAGCTTTCTTT
CASRLSGYTEAFF